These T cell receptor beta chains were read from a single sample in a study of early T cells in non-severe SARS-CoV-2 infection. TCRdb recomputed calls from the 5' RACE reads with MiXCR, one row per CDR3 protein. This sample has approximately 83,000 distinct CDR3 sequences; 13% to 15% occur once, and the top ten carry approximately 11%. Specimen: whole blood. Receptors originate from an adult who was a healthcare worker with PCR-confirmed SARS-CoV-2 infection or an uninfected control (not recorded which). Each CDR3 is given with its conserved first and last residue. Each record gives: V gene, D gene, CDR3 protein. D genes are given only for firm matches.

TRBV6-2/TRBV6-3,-,CASRIGNYNEQFF
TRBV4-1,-,CASSQVGGNEQFF
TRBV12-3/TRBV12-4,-,CASSLRRIQETQYF
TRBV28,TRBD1,CASSRRQGQETQYF
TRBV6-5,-,CASSPQDGYQETQYF
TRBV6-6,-,CASSYGRGYSGNTIYF
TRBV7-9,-,CASTLVRVTLESSYNEQFF
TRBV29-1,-,CSVEVNRGPNYGYTF
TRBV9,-,CASGIGLRHSGNTIYF
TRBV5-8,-,CASSSGGYTQYF
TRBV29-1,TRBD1,CSGDRGHEQFF
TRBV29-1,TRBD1,CSARQGNPYEQYF
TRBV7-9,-,CASSLTNSPLHF
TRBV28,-,CASSPPVTDTQYF
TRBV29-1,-,CSVEDRRYTEAFF
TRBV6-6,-,CASSYSEFTLHF
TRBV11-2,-,CASSSLRSYGYTF
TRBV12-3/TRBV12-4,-,CASRLQGVGNYGYTF
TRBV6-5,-,CASTRGGNQGGYTF
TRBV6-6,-,CASSYGQPRNTEAFF
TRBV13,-,CASKPRGGFAEAFF
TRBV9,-,CASSVGGLGDTQYF
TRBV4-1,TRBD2,CASSNPGTRASGELFF
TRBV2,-,CASTLLVGGSEKLFF
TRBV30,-,CAWSGIFPYEQYF
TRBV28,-,CASRRQDYNSPLHF
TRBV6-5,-,CASAFGDQQYF
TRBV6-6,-,CASSPWTVIYEQYF
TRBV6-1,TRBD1,CASSARTGGGTGELFF
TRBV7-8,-,CASSSQDAPTDTQYF
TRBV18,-,CASSPGGGNYGYTF
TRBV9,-,CASSVVGGDEQYF
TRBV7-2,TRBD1,CASSLSGTETYEQYF
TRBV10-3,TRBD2,CAISENSGVRYEQYF
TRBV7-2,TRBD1,CASSFGQGVKEQYF
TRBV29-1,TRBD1,CSVFSGQDLNGYTF
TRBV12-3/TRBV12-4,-,CASTPSGSGELFF
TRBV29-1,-,CSVAQGAGELFF
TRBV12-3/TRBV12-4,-,CASANSNQPQHF
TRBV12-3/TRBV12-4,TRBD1,CASSMGQNRGVFF
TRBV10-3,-,CAIRTDSNYGYTF
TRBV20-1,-,CSASFLETQYF